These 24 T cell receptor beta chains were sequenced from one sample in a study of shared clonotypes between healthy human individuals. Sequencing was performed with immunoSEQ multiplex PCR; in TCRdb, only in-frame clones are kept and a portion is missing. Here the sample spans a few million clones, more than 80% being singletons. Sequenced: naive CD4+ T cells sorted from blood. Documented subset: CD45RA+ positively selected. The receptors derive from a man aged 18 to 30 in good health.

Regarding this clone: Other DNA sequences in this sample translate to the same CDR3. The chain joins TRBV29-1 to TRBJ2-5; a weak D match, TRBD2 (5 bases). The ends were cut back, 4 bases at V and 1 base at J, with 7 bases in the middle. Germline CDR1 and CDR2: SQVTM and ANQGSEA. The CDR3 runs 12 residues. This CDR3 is CSVGGGQETQYF. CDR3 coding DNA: TGCAGCGTTGGTGGAGGCCAAGAGACCCAGTACTTC.

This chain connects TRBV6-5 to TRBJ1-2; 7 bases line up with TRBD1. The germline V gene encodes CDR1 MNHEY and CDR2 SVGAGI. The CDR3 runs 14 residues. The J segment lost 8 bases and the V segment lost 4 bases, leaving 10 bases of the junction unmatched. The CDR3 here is CASSSLGQSWGYTF. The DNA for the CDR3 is TGTGCCAGCAGTTCCTTGGGACAGTCCTGGGGCTACACCTTC.

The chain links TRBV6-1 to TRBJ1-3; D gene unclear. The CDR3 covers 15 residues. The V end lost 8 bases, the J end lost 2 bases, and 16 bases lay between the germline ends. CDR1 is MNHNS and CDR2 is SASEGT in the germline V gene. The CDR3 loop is CASAGYLVAGNTIYF. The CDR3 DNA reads TGTGCCAGCGCGGGTTACTTAGTGGCTGGAAACACCATATATTTT.

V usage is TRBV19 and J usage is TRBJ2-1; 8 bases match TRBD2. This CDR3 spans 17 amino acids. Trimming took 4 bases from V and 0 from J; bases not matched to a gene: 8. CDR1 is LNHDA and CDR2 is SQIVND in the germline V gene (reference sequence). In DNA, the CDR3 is TGTGCCAGTAGTAGTCCCTTGCTAGCGGGCTCCTACAATGAGCAGTTCTTC. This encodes CASSSPLLAGSYNEQFF. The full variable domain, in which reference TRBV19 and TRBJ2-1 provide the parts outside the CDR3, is DGGITQSPKYLFRKEGQNVTLSCEQNLNHDAMYWYRQDPGQGLRLIYYSQIVNDFQKGDIAEGYSVSREKKESFPLTVTSAQKNPTAFYLCASSSPLLAGSYNEQFFGPGTRLTVL.

In DNA form, the CDR3 reads TGTGCCAGCAGCGCAAAGAGAGGCGGGGAGCTGTTTTTT. This gives the protein CASSAKRGGELFF. V is TRBV5-4 and J is TRBJ2-2; D is ambiguous. There are 13 residues in the CDR3. The germline V and J ends were trimmed by 4 bases and 7 bases, with 11 bases remaining between them. In germline, CDR1 is SGHNT, CDR2 YYREEE (reference sequence).

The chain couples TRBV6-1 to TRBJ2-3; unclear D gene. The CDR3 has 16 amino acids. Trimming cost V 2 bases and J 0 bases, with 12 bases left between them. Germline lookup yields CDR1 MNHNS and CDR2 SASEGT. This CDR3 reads CASSEQPVTSTDTQYF. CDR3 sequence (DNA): TGTGCCAGCAGTGAACAGCCGGTTACTAGCACAGATACGCAGTATTTT.

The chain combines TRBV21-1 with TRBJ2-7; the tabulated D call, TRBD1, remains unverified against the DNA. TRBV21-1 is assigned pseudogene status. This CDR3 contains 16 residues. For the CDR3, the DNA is TGTGCCAGCAGCAAAGAGACCGGGACAGGGTTATGCGAGCAGTACTTC. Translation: CASSKETGTGLCEQYF.

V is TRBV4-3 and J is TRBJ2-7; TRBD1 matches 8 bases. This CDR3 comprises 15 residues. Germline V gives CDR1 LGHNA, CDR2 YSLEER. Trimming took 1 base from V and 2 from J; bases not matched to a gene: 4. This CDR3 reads CASSQAWTGTYEQYF. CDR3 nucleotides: TGCGCCAGCAGCCAAGCATGGACAGGGACCTACGAGCAGTACTTC.

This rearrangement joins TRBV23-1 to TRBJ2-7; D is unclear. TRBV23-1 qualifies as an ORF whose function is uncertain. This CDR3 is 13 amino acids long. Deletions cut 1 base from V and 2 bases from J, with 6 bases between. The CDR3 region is CASSQFRTYEQYF. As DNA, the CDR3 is TGCGCCAGCAGTCAATTCAGGACCTACGAGCAGTACTTC.

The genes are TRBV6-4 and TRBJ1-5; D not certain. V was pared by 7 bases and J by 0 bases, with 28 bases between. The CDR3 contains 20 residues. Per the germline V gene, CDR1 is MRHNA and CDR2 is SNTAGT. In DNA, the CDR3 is TGTGCCAGCACCCCTCTAAGGGAGGTCTTTCCAATCTATAGCAATCAGCCCCAGCATTTT. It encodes CASTPLREVFPIYSNQPQHF.

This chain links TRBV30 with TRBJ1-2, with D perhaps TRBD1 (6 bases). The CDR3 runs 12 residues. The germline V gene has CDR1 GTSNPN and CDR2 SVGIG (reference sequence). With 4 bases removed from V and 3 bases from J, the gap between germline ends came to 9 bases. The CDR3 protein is CAWKGGDYGYTF. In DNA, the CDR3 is TGTGCCTGGAAGGGGGGAGACTATGGCTACACCTTC.

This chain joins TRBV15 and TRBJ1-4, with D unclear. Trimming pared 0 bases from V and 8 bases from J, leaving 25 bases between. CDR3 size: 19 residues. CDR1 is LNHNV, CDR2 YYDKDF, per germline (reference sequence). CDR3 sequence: CATSRDLVGGWKESEKLFF. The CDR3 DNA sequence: TGTGCCACCAGCAGAGATCTGGTGGGCGGCTGGAAAGAATCGGAAAAACTGTTTTTT.

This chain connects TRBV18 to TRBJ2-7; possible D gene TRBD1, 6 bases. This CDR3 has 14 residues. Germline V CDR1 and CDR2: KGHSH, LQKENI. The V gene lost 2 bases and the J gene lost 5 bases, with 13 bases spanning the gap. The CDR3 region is CASSPGAAGDEQYF. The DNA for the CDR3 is TGTGCCAGCTCACCAGGGGCAGCAGGGGACGAGCAGTACTTC.

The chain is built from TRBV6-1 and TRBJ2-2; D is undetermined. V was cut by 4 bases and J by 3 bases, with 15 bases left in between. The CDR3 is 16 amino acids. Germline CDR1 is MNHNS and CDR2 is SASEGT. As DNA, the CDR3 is TGTGCCAGCAGTGTAACCCAAGGATTGGACACCGGGGAGCTGTTTTTT. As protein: CASSVTQGLDTGELFF.

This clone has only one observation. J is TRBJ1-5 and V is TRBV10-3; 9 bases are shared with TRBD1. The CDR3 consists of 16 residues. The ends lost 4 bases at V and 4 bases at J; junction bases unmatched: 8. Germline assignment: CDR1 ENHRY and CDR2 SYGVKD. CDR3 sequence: CAISGGPDRGNQPQHF. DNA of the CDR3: TGTGCCATCAGTGGGGGACCTGACAGGGGGAATCAGCCCCAGCATTTT.

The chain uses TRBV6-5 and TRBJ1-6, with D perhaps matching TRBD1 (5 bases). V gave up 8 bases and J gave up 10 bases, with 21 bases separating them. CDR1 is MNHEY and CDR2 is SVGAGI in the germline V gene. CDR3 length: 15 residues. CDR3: CASQRGNKKGSPLHF. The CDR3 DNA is TGTGCCAGCCAGAGGGGCAACAAAAAGGGGTCACCCCTCCACTTT.

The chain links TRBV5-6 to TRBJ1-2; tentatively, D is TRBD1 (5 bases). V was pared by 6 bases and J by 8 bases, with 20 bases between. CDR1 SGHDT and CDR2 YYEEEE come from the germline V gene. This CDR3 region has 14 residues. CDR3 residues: CASTRKGETLGYTF. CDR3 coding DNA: TGTGCCAGCACCAGGAAAGGGGAGACCTTAGGCTACACCTTC.

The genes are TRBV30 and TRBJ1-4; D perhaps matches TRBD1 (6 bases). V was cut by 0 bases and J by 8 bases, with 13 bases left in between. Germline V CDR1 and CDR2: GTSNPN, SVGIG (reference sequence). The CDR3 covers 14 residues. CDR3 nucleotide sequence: TGTGCCTGGAGTGTGGGAGCCGACAGGGAAAAACTGTTTTTT. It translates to CAWSVGADREKLFF. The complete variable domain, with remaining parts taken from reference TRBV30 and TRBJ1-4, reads SQTIHQWPATLVQPVGSPLSLECTVEGTSNPNLYWYRQAAGRGLQLLFYSVGIGQISSEVPQNLSASRPQDRQFILSSKKLLLSDSGFYLCAWSVGADREKLFFGSGTQLSVL.

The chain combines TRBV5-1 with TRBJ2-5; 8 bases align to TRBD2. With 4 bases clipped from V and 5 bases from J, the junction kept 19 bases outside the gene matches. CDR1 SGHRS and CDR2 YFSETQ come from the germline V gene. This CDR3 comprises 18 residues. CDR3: CASSPTGSSGRARETQYF. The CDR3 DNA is TGCGCCAGCAGCCCAACAGGGTCCAGCGGGAGAGCGAGGGAGACCCAGTACTTC.

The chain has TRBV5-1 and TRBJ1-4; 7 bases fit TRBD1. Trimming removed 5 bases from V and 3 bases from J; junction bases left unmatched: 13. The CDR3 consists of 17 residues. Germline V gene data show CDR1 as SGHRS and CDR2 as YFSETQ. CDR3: CASRFSRQGWSNEKLFF. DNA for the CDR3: TGCGCCAGCAGGTTTAGCCGACAGGGTTGGTCTAATGAAAAACTGTTTTTT.

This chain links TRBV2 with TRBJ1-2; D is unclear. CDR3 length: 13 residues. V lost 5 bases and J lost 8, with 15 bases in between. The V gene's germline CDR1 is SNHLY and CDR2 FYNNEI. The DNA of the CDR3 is TGTGCCAGCAGTAACACCCGAGAGTTGGGCTACACCTTC. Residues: CASSNTRELGYTF.

This CDR3 reads CASSLKGAQVYGYTF. In nucleotides, the CDR3 is TGCGCCAGCAGCTTGAAAGGGGCGCAGGTCTATGGCTACACCTTC. The gene calls are TRBV5-1 and TRBJ1-2, with D maybe TRBD1 (5 bases). This CDR3 spans 15 amino acids. CDR1 SGHRS and CDR2 YFSETQ come from the germline V gene. V dropped 1 base and J dropped 4 bases, with 14 bases sitting between them.

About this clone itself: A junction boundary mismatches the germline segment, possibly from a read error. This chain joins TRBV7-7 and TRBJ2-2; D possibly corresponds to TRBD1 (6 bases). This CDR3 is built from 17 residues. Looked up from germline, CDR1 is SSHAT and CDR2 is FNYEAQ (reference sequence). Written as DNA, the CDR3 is TGTGCTAGCAGCAAAACGTGGGCAGGGGCGAACACCGGGGAGCTGTTTTTT. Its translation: CASSKTWAGANTGELFF.

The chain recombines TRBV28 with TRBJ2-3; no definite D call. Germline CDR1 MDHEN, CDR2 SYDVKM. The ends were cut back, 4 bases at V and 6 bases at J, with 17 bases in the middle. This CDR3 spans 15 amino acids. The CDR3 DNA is TGTGCCAGCAGTTCATTTTTACAGCTCCACGATACGCAGTATTTT. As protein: CASSSFLQLHDTQYF.